This entry lists 8 T cell receptor beta chains sequenced from one sample in a study of blood T cell repertoires in COVID-19. Using immunoSEQ multiplex PCR, the repertoire was profiled, and TCRdb retains in-frame clones only, with some absent. The sample records under 200,000 clones, 70% to 90% being singletons. The sample consisted of peripheral blood. The receptors come from a man aged 50 or older with active or convalescent COVID-19.

The rearrangement links TRBV15 to TRBJ1-1, with D possibly TRBD1 on 6 matching bases. The CDR3 length is 15 residues. CDR1 and CDR2 from the germline V gene are LNHNV and YYDKDF (reference sequence). The V and J ends lost 1 base and 1 base respectively, with 10 bases between them. The CDR3 bases are TGTGCCACCAGCAGAGGAGGACAGACGAACACTGAAGCTTTCTTT. This gives the protein CATSRGGQTNTEAFF.

The rearrangement joins TRBV11-2 to TRBJ2-3; perhaps TRBD1 as D (5 bases). Germline V gene data show CDR1 as SGHAT and CDR2 as FQNNGV. The CDR3 has 13 amino acids. Trimming shortened V by 4 bases and J by 8 bases, and 13 bases separated the two germline ends. The CDR3 loop reads CASSSGHPGTQYF. The CDR3 nucleotides read TGTGCCAGCAGCTCAGGACATCCCGGTACGCAGTATTTT.

The chain joins TRBV12-5 to TRBJ2-7; unclear D gene. With 5 bases removed from V and 9 bases from J, the gap between germline ends came to 14 bases. CDR3 length equals 12 residues. The germline CDR1 and CDR2 sequences are LGHNT and FRNRAP. The CDR3 protein is CASGIRLGGQYF. In DNA, the CDR3 is TGTGCTAGTGGTATAAGACTGGGTGGGCAGTACTTC.

This clone has a handful of counts. CDR3 loop: CASSFKRGEGEKLFF. The CDR3 DNA sequence: TGCGCCAGCAGCTTCAAACGGGGAGAAGGCGAAAAACTGTTTTTT. V is TRBV5-1 and J is TRBJ1-4; D is unclear. Per the germline V gene, CDR1 is SGHRS and CDR2 is YFSETQ. Trimming cost V 2 bases and J 8 bases, with 16 bases left between them. CDR3 length equals 15 residues. The complete variable domain, with remaining parts taken from reference TRBV5-1 and TRBJ1-4, reads KAGVTQTPRYLIKTRGQQVTLSCSPISGHRSVSWYQQTPGQGLQFLFEYFSETQRNKGNFPGRFSGRQFSNSRSEMNVSTLELGDSALYLCASSFKRGEGEKLFFGSGTQLSVL.

The gene calls are TRBV18 and TRBJ2-2, with TRBD2 matching over 7 bases. V shed 2 bases and J 3 bases; nucleotides not matched to a gene: 6. This CDR3 region has 16 residues. Germline assignment: CDR1 KGHSH and CDR2 LQKENI. Here the CDR3 DNA reads TGTGCCAGCTCACCAATTCTAGCGGAGGACACCGGGGAGCTGTTTTTT. Translation gives CASSPILAEDTGELFF.

The chain uses TRBV7-3 and TRBJ2-2; D is unclear. This CDR3 spans 14 amino acids. CDR1 is SGHTA and CDR2 is FQGTGA in the germline V gene. The V end lost 3 bases, the J end lost 3 bases, and 8 bases lay between the germline ends. CDR3 region: CASSFAGHTGELFF. The CDR3, as DNA: TGTGCCAGCAGCTTTGCAGGTCACACCGGGGAGCTGTTTTTT.

This clone was seen once. The V gene is TRBV10-3, the J gene TRBJ2-4, with unresolved D. Germline V gene data show CDR1 as ENHRY and CDR2 as SYGVKD. The V and J ends lost 6 bases and 0 bases respectively, with 12 bases between them. CDR3 length equals 15 residues. CDR3 residues: CAIRPADLAKNIQYF. CDR3 bases: TGTGCCATCAGGCCGGCAGACTTAGCCAAAAACATTCAGTACTTC.

The rearrangement uses TRBV2 and TRBJ1-6; D is possibly TRBD1 (5 bases). The germline gives CDR1 SNHLY, CDR2 FYNNEI. There are 17 residues in the CDR3. V was shortened by 1 base and J by 6 bases, with 16 bases between the two germline ends. The CDR3 loop reads CASSEEDNRTPNSPLHF. The CDR3 nucleotides are TGTGCCAGCAGTGAAGAGGACAACCGGACGCCTAATTCACCCCTCCACTTT.